This T cell receptor (beta chain) was sequenced in a study of molecular identifiers for immune sequencing clone quantification. TCRdb recomputed calls from the PCR reads with MiXCR, one row per CDR3 protein. The sample holds nearly 650,000 distinct CDR3 sequences; 25% are singletons and the top ten take around 0.78%. From germline, CDR1 is SGHAT and CDR2 FQDESV (reference sequence). Trimming took 1 base from V and 5 from J, leaving 9 bases between them. The CDR3 totals 13 residues. This clonotype showed up many times. Sequenced sample: naive CD8+ T cells from blood, with Jurkat cell RNA spiked in. As to subset: FACS-sorted CD8+CD4-CCR7+CD45RA+ naive T cells. This sequence joins TRBV11-1 and TRBJ2-7; D gene unclear. The receptor was derived from a human donor in good health. Some libraries in this study had Jurkat cell RNA spiked in. The CDR3 sequence is CASSLVDSDEQYF. The CDR3 coding sequence is TGTGCCAGCAGCTTAGTCGATTCCGACGAGCAGTACTTC.